The 30 T cell receptor beta chains presented below share a single source sample, sequenced in a study of blood T cell repertoires in COVID-19. TCRdb keeps only in-frame clones here, not all; method: immunoSEQ multiplex PCR. The sample includes about 120,000 clones, about four fifths of them seen just once. Specimen: peripheral blood. Receptors originate from a man in his 70s with acute or convalescent COVID-19.

The chain couples TRBV4-1 to TRBJ1-1; D is uncertain. From germline, CDR1 is MGHRA and CDR2 YSYEKL. The CDR3 has 15 amino acids. The V end lost 0 bases, the J end lost 1 base, and 9 bases lay between the germline ends. The CDR3 spells CASSQDFAQNTEAFF. In DNA, the CDR3 is TGCGCCAGCAGCCAAGATTTTGCGCAGAACACTGAAGCTTTCTTT.

J is TRBJ2-1 and V is TRBV10-3; the D is unclear. Germline values: CDR1 ENHRY, CDR2 SYGVKD. Trimming cost V 10 bases and J 2 bases, with 12 bases left between them. The CDR3 runs to 13 residues. The CDR3 DNA is TGTGCCACGACCGACAATACCTACAATGAGCAGTTCTTC. This gives the protein CATTDNTYNEQFF.

The chain carries TRBV19 and TRBJ1-2; weak D call: TRBD1 (6 bases). The CDR3 is 15 residues long. Germline loops: CDR1 LNHDA, CDR2 SQIVND (reference sequence). V lost 5 bases to trimming and J lost 2 bases, with 15 bases between them. CDR3 sequence: CASSAASGQNYGYTF. The DNA of the CDR3 is TGTGCCAGTAGTGCTGCCTCAGGACAGAACTATGGCTACACCTTC.

The CDR3 protein is CASSSGTGRTDTQYF. CDR3 DNA sequence: TGTGCCAGCAGCTCCGGGACAGGACGCACAGATACGCAGTATTTT. The chain links TRBV7-2 to TRBJ2-3, with 8 positions matching TRBD1. Trimming removed 4 bases from V and 1 base from J; junction bases left unmatched: 4. This CDR3 has 15 residues. The germline V gene encodes CDR1 SGHTA and CDR2 FQGNSA.

The rearrangement uses TRBV5-5 and TRBJ2-3, with 9 positions matching TRBD2. The CDR3 spans 13 residues. V lost 3 bases, J lost 4 bases, and 0 bases stayed unmatched. Germline V gene data show CDR1 as SGHKS and CDR2 as YYEKEE (reference sequence). The CDR3 reads CASSSSGADTQYF. The CDR3 DNA reads TGTGCCAGCAGCTCTAGCGGGGCAGATACGCAGTATTTT.

The sample holds a few counts of this clone. V is TRBV3-1 (or the pseudogene TRBV3-2) and J is TRBJ2-5, with TRBD1 matching 8 bases. Germline V gene lookup returns CDR1 LGHDT and CDR2 YNNKEL (reference sequence). The CDR3 runs to 12 residues. Trimming took 10 bases from V and 6 from J; bases not matched to a gene: 7. DNA of the CDR3: TGTGCCATCGGACAGGGCCGGCAGACCCAGTACTTC. Its translation: CAIGQGRQTQYF.

This clone was recorded once. The chain carries TRBV5-6 and TRBJ2-3; TRBD1 agrees at 7 bases. Trimming took 4 bases from V and 6 from J; bases not matched to a gene: 5. The CDR3 spans 13 residues. Germline V gene sequence: CDR1 SGHDT, CDR2 YYEEEE. As DNA, the CDR3 is TGTGCCAGCAGCCCGACCAGGGGGGATACGCAGTATTTT. It yields the protein CASSPTRGDTQYF.

This clone was seen at least ten times. The chain recombines TRBV6-5 with TRBJ2-5; 8 nucleotides match TRBD1. The V and J ends lost 4 bases and 4 bases, in that order; junction bases with no gene match: 8. This CDR3 comprises 15 residues. The V gene's germline CDR1 is MNHEY and CDR2 SVGAGI. The CDR3 loop reads CASSSYQGAPETQYF. CDR3 nucleotide sequence: TGTGCCAGCAGTTCCTATCAGGGGGCACCAGAGACCCAGTACTTC.

This clone was counted once. The chain recombines TRBV19 with TRBJ1-2, with TRBD1 identical over 7 bases. The germline CDR1 and CDR2 sequences are LNHDA and SQIVND (reference sequence). V was pared by 5 bases and J by 8 bases, with 11 bases of the junction left unmatched. The CDR3 is made up of 14 amino acids. CDR3 residues: CASSESGTAKGYTF. The CDR3 DNA reads TGTGCCAGTAGTGAATCCGGGACAGCCAAGGGCTACACCTTC.

This chain joins TRBV4-1 and TRBJ1-2; 8 positions agree with TRBD1. After removal of 1 base from V and 4 bases from J, the junction contained 2 bases not matched to a gene. Germline CDR1 reads MGHRA; CDR2 reads YSYEKL. The CDR3 covers 14 residues. CDR3 in DNA: TGCGCCAGCAGCCAAGGACAGGGGATCTATGGCTACACCTTC. It translates to CASSQGQGIYGYTF.

The chain uses TRBV6-5 and TRBJ1-3; D is ambiguous. V was pared by 7 bases and J by 0 bases, with 10 bases between. The CDR3 contains 14 residues. From germline, CDR1 is MNHEY and CDR2 SVGAGI. The CDR3, as DNA: TGTGCCAGCAAGCCCGGTAGCTCTGGAAACACCATATATTTT. Residues: CASKPGSSGNTIYF.

The chain carries TRBV6-1 and TRBJ2-1; 9 nucleotides line up with TRBD1. The CDR3 consists of 15 residues. J was trimmed by 8 bases and V by 1 base; bases with no gene match: 6. Germline V gene data show CDR1 as MNHNS and CDR2 as SASEGT. This chain's CDR3 is CASSEGGDRVYEQFF. The DNA of the CDR3 is TGTGCCAGCAGTGAAGGAGGGGACAGGGTCTATGAGCAGTTCTTC.

In its sample, this clone was seen a few times. The chain is built from TRBV9 and TRBJ1-5, with 7 positions matching TRBD1. J was trimmed by 5 bases and V by 0 bases; bases with no gene match: 8. From germline, CDR1 is SGDLS and CDR2 YYNGEE. The CDR3 spans 16 residues. The CDR3, as DNA: TGTGCCAGCAGCGTAGCCCCGACAGGGTCGGATCAGCCCCAGCATTTT. Protein sequence: CASSVAPTGSDQPQHF.

The gene calls are TRBV7-9 and TRBJ1-5; TRBD1 agrees at 11 bases. V trimming: 2 bases; J trimming: 0 bases; junction bases outside the gene matches: 3. The CDR3 sequence is 17 residues long. Germline values: CDR1 SEHNR, CDR2 FQNEAQ (reference sequence). The CDR3 protein is CASSLRTGGHSNQPQHF. The CDR3 DNA sequence: TGTGCCAGCAGCTTACGGACAGGGGGCCATAGCAATCAGCCCCAGCATTTT.

The genes are TRBV2 and TRBJ1-5, with 10 nucleotides matching TRBD1. This CDR3 is 15 amino acids long. V shed 3 bases, J shed 5 bases, and the junction held 4 bases outside the gene matches. Germline CDR1 and CDR2: SNHLY and FYNNEI. The CDR3 is CASSDWTGGDQPQHF. DNA of the CDR3: TGTGCCAGCAGTGACTGGACAGGGGGGGATCAGCCCCAGCATTTT.

The chain carries TRBV5-1 and TRBJ2-4; TRBD2 matches at 8 bases. The CDR3 contains 16 residues. The V segment lost 4 bases and the J segment 0 bases; nucleotides outside the gene matches: 6. Germline V gives CDR1 SGHRS, CDR2 YFSETQ. Here the CDR3 DNA reads TGCGCCAGCAGCCCCCGGGGGGGCCCAGCCAAAAACATTCAGTACTTC. It translates to CASSPRGGPAKNIQYF.

This clone has just one count. The chain has TRBV11-3 and TRBJ1-1; D call uncertain. Germline loops: CDR1 SGHNT, CDR2 YENEEA. V lost 2 bases to trimming and J lost 10 bases, with 11 bases between them. The length of the CDR3 is 12 residues. The CDR3 is CASSLTQVVAFF. The DNA of the CDR3 is TGTGCCAGCAGCTTAACGCAGGTCGTAGCTTTCTTT.

About this clone: In the same sample, other DNA sequences code for this CDR3. The chain employs TRBV4-3 and TRBJ2-1, with 8 bases that match TRBD1. This CDR3 is built from 21 residues. Germline V CDR1 and CDR2: LGHNA, YSLEER. J lost 0 bases, V lost 1 base, and 17 bases had no gene match. This chain's CDR3 is CASSQALPTGVLGISYNEQFF. The DNA of the CDR3 is TGCGCCAGCAGCCAAGCCCTACCGACAGGGGTCCTGGGGATCTCCTACAATGAGCAGTTCTTC.

Details on this clone: Other DNA sequences in this specimen translate into the identical CDR3. The J gene is TRBJ1-2, the V gene TRBV19, with 8 nucleotides matching TRBD1. The germline V gene encodes CDR1 LNHDA and CDR2 SQIVND (reference sequence). The CDR3 loop spans 13 amino acids. V lost 5 bases and J lost 4; bases outside the gene matches: 3. The DNA for the CDR3 is TGTGCCAGTAGTGCCGGGACAGGCTATGGCTACACCTTC. Amino acid sequence: CASSAGTGYGYTF.

V usage is TRBV7-9 and J usage is TRBJ2-3, with TRBD1 matching 7 bases. Germline trimming cut 5 bases from V and 9 bases from J; bases unmatched to any gene: 5. The germline CDR1 and CDR2 sequences are SEHNR and FQNEAQ (reference sequence). The CDR3 sequence is 12 residues long. DNA for the CDR3: TGTGCCAGCAGCCTCCAGGGGGACACGCAGTATTTT. Translation gives CASSLQGDTQYF.

The chain joins TRBV6-5 to TRBJ2-5; D is possibly TRBD1 (5 bases). CDR1 MNHEY and CDR2 SVGAGI come from the germline V gene. V was cut by 7 bases and J by 4 bases, with 19 bases left in between. The CDR3 runs to 15 residues. The CDR3 sequence: CASTPGRGWRETQYF. The DNA of the CDR3 is TGTGCCAGCACCCCGGGTAGGGGTTGGCGAGAGACCCAGTACTTC.

The rearrangement links TRBV5-1 to TRBJ2-3; TRBD2 matches 12 bases. The CDR3 runs 15 residues. Germline trimming cut 7 bases from V and 4 bases from J; bases unmatched to any gene: 7. Per germline, CDR1 SGHRS and CDR2 YFSETQ. CDR3: CASGLAGGQADTQYF. Here the CDR3 DNA reads TGCGCCAGCGGCCTAGCGGGGGGGCAGGCAGATACGCAGTATTTT.

This sequence joins TRBV29-1 and TRBJ2-7, with a weak D call TRBD2 (6 bases). CDR1 and CDR2 (germline): SQVTM, ANQGSEA. Trimming took 6 bases from V and 6 from J, leaving 18 bases between them. CDR3 length equals 13 residues. The CDR3 sequence: CSVTSRVWGEQYF. As DNA, the CDR3 is TGCAGCGTGACTAGTCGAGTCTGGGGCGAGCAGTACTTC.

The J gene is TRBJ2-1, the V gene TRBV5-1; 8 bases agree with TRBD1. The length of the CDR3 is 14 residues. V lost 0 bases, J lost 6 bases, and 2 bases stayed unmatched. The germline CDR1 and CDR2 sequences are SGHRS and YFSETQ. The CDR3 bases are TGCGCCAGCAGCTTGGACCAGGGGGCCAATGAGCAGTTCTTC. Protein: CASSLDQGANEQFF.

V and J are TRBV14 and TRBJ1-4; 10 bases fit TRBD1. This CDR3 has 15 residues. The junction had 9 bases not matched to a gene; V was cut back by 4 bases and J by 10 bases. Germline assignment: CDR1 SGHDN and CDR2 FVKESK. The CDR3 sequence: CASSLRQGAGGKLFF. The CDR3 bases are TGTGCCAGCAGCCTCCGACAGGGGGCTGGCGGAAAACTGTTTTTT.

The chain combines TRBV5-4 with TRBJ1-3; D gene unclear. Trimming pared 2 bases from V and 0 bases from J, leaving 12 bases between. Germline values: CDR1 SGHNT, CDR2 YYREEE (reference sequence). This CDR3 comprises 16 residues. The CDR3 is CASSFIHINSGNTIYF. CDR3 nucleotide sequence: TGTGCCAGCAGCTTCATCCACATCAACTCTGGAAACACCATATATTTT.

V gene TRBV15 combines with J gene TRBJ2-7; 11 bases align to TRBD2. Per germline, CDR1 LNHNV and CDR2 YYDKDF (reference sequence). This CDR3 is built from 14 residues. V was clipped by 8 bases and J by 2 bases; unmatched bases: 5. CDR3 coding DNA: TGTGCCACCTCCTTAGCGGGGGGGACCTACGAGCAGTACTTC. Translated, it gives CATSLAGGTYEQYF.

In this sample, this clone turned up many times. The rearrangement links TRBV4-1 to TRBJ1-3, with a tentative D call TRBD1 (5 bases). Trimming took 0 bases from V and 7 from J, leaving 7 bases between them. Germline-derived CDR1 and CDR2 are MGHRA and YSYEKL. The CDR3 sequence is 13 residues long. CDR3 sequence: CASSQDKGNTIYF. The CDR3, as DNA: TGCGCCAGCAGCCAAGATAAGGGGAACACCATATATTTT.

This rearrangement joins TRBV6-1 to TRBJ2-5, with TRBD1 as a possible D gene (6 bases). CDR1 and CDR2 from the germline V gene are MNHNS and SASEGT. The CDR3 length is 15 residues. V gave up 3 bases and J gave up 2 bases, with 13 bases separating them. CDR3 coding DNA: TGTGCCAGCAGTGACCGGGACACTCCGCAAGAGACCCAGTACTTC. It yields the protein CASSDRDTPQETQYF.

The chain links TRBV4-3 to TRBJ1-2, with D possibly matching TRBD1 (6 bases). There are 14 residues in the CDR3. V gave up 0 bases and J gave up 8 bases, with 13 bases separating them. The V gene's germline CDR1 is LGHNA and CDR2 YSLEER. CDR3 sequence: CASSQDRGALGYTF. The CDR3 DNA follows: TGCGCCAGCAGCCAAGACCGGGGGGCGTTGGGCTACACCTTC.